This passage covers 17 T cell receptor beta chains from one sample sequenced in a study of Tregs in tolerant kidney transplant recipients. The assay was immunoSEQ multiplex PCR, and TCRdb's table has in-frame clones only and misses some. The sample includes fewer than 80,000 clones, 95% to 98% of them seen just once. The sequences come from Tregs from blood, collected before the transplant. These receptors were collected from a human donor who received a combined kidney and bone marrow transplant.

The rearrangement joins TRBV27 to TRBJ2-5; D is unresolved. This CDR3 has 13 amino acids. Germline loops: CDR1 MNHEY, CDR2 SMNVEV (reference sequence). V was cut by 2 bases and J by 5 bases, with 9 bases left in between. This CDR3 is CASSLRGRETQYF. For the CDR3, the DNA is TGTGCCAGCAGTTTACGCGGTAGGGAGACCCAGTACTTC.

This chain uses TRBV15 with TRBJ2-7; the D is unclear. CDR1 is LNHNV, CDR2 YYDKDF, per germline (reference sequence). The ends were cut back, 1 base at V and 1 base at J, with 14 bases in the middle. The CDR3 sequence is 16 residues long. CDR3: CATSRVSGLISYEQYF. In DNA, the CDR3 is TGTGCCACCAGCAGAGTATCGGGTCTTATATCCTACGAGCAGTACTTC.

The CDR3 is CASSRETGALYNEQFF. The CDR3 coding sequence is TGCGCCAGCAGCCGGGAGACAGGCGCCCTATACAATGAGCAGTTCTTC. The chain combines TRBV4-3 with TRBJ2-1; the D gene is possibly TRBD1 (6 bases). V was pared by 4 bases and J by 4 bases, with 17 bases between. CDR1 and CDR2 from the germline V gene are LGHNA and YSLEER. This CDR3 region has 16 residues.

The gene calls are TRBV9 and TRBJ2-5, with 13 nucleotides matching TRBD2. CDR1 is SGDLS and CDR2 is YYNGEE in the germline V gene. The trim removed 3 bases at V and 4 bases at J, leaving 0 bases unmatched. The CDR3 sequence is 14 residues long. CDR3 bases: TGTGCCAGCAGCGGGACTAGCGGGGGAGAGACCCAGTACTTC. This gives the protein CASSGTSGGETQYF.

This chain joins TRBV5-4 and TRBJ2-7; 13 bases line up with TRBD2. The CDR3 consists of 16 residues. V trimming: 5 bases; J trimming: 3 bases; junction bases outside the gene matches: 8. Looked up from germline, CDR1 is SGHNT and CDR2 is YYREEE (reference sequence). CDR3 sequence (DNA): TGTGCCAGCAGTCGAGGACTAGCGGGAGACGGCTACGAGCAGTACTTC. Encoded protein: CASSRGLAGDGYEQYF.

This chain connects TRBV5-6 to TRBJ1-2; D is unclear. CDR1 SGHDT and CDR2 YYEEEE come from the germline V gene. This CDR3 is built from 13 residues. Trimming pared 5 bases from V and 3 bases from J, leaving 11 bases between. This CDR3 is CASSQTRYYGYTF. As DNA, the CDR3 is TGTGCCAGCAGTCAGACACGGTACTATGGCTACACCTTC.

V gene TRBV30 combines with J gene TRBJ2-7, with 8 bases matching TRBD2. This CDR3 has 13 amino acids. Germline CDR1 is GTSNPN and CDR2 is SVGIG (reference sequence). V gave up 4 bases and J gave up 4 bases; unmatched junction bases: 6. In DNA, the CDR3 is TGTGCCTGGACCGGGACTAGTTCATACGAGCAGTACTTC. Translating it yields CAWTGTSSYEQYF.

J is TRBJ2-3 and V is TRBV5-4; 14 nucleotides match TRBD2. CDR3 length equals 16 residues. Germline lookup yields CDR1 SGHNT and CDR2 YYREEE (reference sequence). J gave up 4 bases and V 6 bases, and 7 bases lay outside the gene matches. This CDR3 reads CASKPGTSGSPDTQYF. The CDR3 DNA follows: TGTGCCAGCAAACCCGGGACTAGCGGGAGCCCAGATACGCAGTATTTT.

This chain uses TRBV6-5 with TRBJ2-5, with unresolved D. V was clipped by 6 bases and J by 5 bases, with 7 bases between them. The CDR3 length is 11 residues. The germline CDR1 and CDR2 sequences are MNHEY and SVGAGI. CDR3 protein: CASRAWETQYF. CDR3 bases: TGTGCCAGCAGGGCCTGGGAGACCCAGTACTTC.

As concerns this clone: This specimen includes other DNA sequences encoding the same CDR3. The genes are TRBV7-8 and TRBJ2-3; D not resolved. Deletions cut 2 bases from V and 0 bases from J, with 3 bases between. The CDR3 spans 13 residues. In germline, CDR1 is SGHVS, CDR2 FQNEAQ. The CDR3 DNA is TGTGCCAGCAGCTTACCTAGCACAGATACGCAGTATTTT. It encodes CASSLPSTDTQYF.

V is TRBV28 and J is TRBJ2-7; 11 nucleotides match TRBD2. V shed 7 bases and J 6 bases; nucleotides not matched to a gene: 5. The CDR3 is made up of 13 amino acids. Germline V CDR1 and CDR2: MDHEN, SYDVKM. The CDR3 region is CASKLAGASEQYF. DNA of the CDR3: TGTGCCAGCAAACTAGCGGGGGCGTCCGAGCAGTACTTC.

The chain couples TRBV13 to TRBJ2-1; 10 bases are a match to TRBD2. This CDR3 is 15 amino acids long. The J segment lost 3 bases and the V segment lost 5 bases, leaving 4 bases of the junction unmatched. Germline CDR1 reads PRHDT; CDR2 reads FYEKMQ (reference sequence). The CDR3 region is CASSHWTSGYNEQFF. CDR3 sequence (DNA): TGTGCCAGCAGCCATTGGACTAGCGGCTACAATGAGCAGTTCTTC.

The chain employs TRBV9 and TRBJ2-3, with 8 nucleotides matching TRBD2. Trimming took 0 bases from V and 7 from J; bases not matched to a gene: 16. The CDR3 loop spans 18 amino acids. CDR1 and CDR2 from the germline V gene are SGDLS and YYNGEE. CDR3 region: CASSVGMWLAGIRNTQYF. CDR3 in DNA: TGTGCCAGCAGCGTAGGAATGTGGCTAGCGGGTATCAGGAATACGCAGTATTTT.

The chain is built from TRBV4-3 and TRBJ2-3; TRBD2 matches at 10 bases. V gave up 0 bases and J gave up 2 bases; unmatched junction bases: 11. Germline CDR1 LGHNA, CDR2 YSLEER. The CDR3 contains 19 residues. The CDR3 sequence is CASSQEPSLAGANTDTQYF. The CDR3 DNA is TGCGCCAGCAGCCAAGAGCCCTCCCTAGCGGGGGCCAACACAGATACGCAGTATTTT.

The CDR3 nucleotides read TGTGCCAGCAGCCTCCGGGAAGGGGAGCAGTTCTTC. This sequence encodes CASSLREGEQFF. The chain has TRBV4-2 and TRBJ2-1; D may be TRBD2 (5 bases). Germline assignment: CDR1 LGHNA and CDR2 YNFKEQ. Trimming pared 4 bases from V and 10 bases from J, leaving 11 bases between. CDR3 length: 12 residues.

The rearrangement joins TRBV5-4 to TRBJ2-7, with D hard to call. The V end lost 4 bases, the J end lost 1 base, and 9 bases lay between the germline ends. This CDR3 spans 13 amino acids. CDR1 is SGHNT, CDR2 YYREEE, per germline (reference sequence). The CDR3 reads CASSQQISYEQYF. In nucleotides, the CDR3 is TGTGCCAGCAGCCAACAGATATCCTACGAGCAGTACTTC.

This clone was picked up one time. This chain joins TRBV2 and TRBJ1-1; no clear D. V was pared by 11 bases and J by 3 bases, with 13 bases between. Germline-derived CDR1 and CDR2 are SNHLY and FYNNEI. The CDR3 runs 12 residues. CDR3 in amino acids: CAGREEDTEAFF. The CDR3 DNA reads as TGTGCCGGCCGGGAGGAGGACACTGAAGCTTTCTTT. Full variable domain (missing parts from reference TRBV2 and TRBJ1-1): EPEVTQTPSHQVTQMGQEVILRCVPISNHLYFYWYRQILGQKVEFLVSFYNNEISEKSEIFDDQFSVERPDGSNFTLKIRSTKLEDSAMYFCAGREEDTEAFFGQGTRLTVV.